This note documents a single T cell receptor (beta chain) sequence. These data belong to a study of blood T cell repertoires in COVID-19. About the research overall: The origin of the acute and convalescent COVID-19 samples was the United States, Italy and Spain. The analysed material was cDNA or gDNA that came from T cells, B-cell-depleted T cells, or PBMCs.

Trimming removed 4 bases from V and 3 bases from J; junction bases left unmatched: 6. The CDR3 is 16 residues long. Per the germline V gene, CDR1 is MDHEN and CDR2 is SYDVKM. Original processing notes: Amplification with reference gene primers provided the estimates of nucleated cell counts. Using immunoSEQ multiplex PCR, the repertoire was profiled, and TCRdb retains in-frame clones only, with some absent. V and J calls and clone size are given by that table; D and trimming were obtained from the DNA. The table includes some 100,000 clones, about 89% detected once. The clonotype was recovered from a man aged 50-59 years with acute or convalescent COVID-19. The genes are TRBV28 and TRBJ2-1, with TRBD1 matching 10 bases. The sample taken for sequencing was peripheral blood. CDR3 residues: CASSSSGTGVYNEQFF. For the CDR3, the DNA is TGTGCCAGCAGTTCCTCCGGGACAGGGGTCTACAATGAGCAGTTCTTC.